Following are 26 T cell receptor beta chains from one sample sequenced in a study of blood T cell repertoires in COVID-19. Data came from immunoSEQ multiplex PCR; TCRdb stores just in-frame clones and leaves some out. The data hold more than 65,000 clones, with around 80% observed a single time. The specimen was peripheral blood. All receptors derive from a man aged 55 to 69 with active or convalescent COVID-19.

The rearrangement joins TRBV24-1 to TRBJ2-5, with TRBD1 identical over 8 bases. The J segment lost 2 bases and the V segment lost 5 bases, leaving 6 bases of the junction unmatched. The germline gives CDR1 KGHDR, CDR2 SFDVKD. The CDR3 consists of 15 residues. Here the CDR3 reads CATSAGTGDQETQYF. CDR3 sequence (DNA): TGTGCCACCAGTGCCGGGACAGGTGATCAAGAGACCCAGTACTTC.

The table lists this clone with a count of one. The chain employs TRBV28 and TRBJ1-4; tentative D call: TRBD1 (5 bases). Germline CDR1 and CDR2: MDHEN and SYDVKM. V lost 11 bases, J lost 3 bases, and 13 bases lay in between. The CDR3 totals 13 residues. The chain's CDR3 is CAVSGFPNEKLFF. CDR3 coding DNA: TGTGCCGTATCAGGGTTCCCTAATGAAAAACTGTTTTTT.

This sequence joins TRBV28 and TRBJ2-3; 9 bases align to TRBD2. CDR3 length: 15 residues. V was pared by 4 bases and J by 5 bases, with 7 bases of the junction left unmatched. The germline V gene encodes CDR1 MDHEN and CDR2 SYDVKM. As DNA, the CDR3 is TGTGCCAGCAGTTCCTATAGCGGGGGAGGAGATACGCAGTATTTT. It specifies CASSSYSGGGDTQYF. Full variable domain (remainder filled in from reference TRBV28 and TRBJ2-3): DVKVTQSSRYLVKRTGEKVFLECVQDMDHENMFWYRQDPGLGLRLIYFSYDVKMKEKGDIPEGYSVSREKKERFSLILESASTNQTSMYLCASSSYSGGGDTQYFGPGTRLTVL.

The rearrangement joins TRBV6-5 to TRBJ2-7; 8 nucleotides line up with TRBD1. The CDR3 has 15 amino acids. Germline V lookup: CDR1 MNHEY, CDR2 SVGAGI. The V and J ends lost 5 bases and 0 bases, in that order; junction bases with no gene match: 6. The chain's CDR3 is CASSQTGDSSYEQYF. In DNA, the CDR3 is TGTGCCAGCAGTCAGACAGGGGACAGCTCCTACGAGCAGTACTTC.

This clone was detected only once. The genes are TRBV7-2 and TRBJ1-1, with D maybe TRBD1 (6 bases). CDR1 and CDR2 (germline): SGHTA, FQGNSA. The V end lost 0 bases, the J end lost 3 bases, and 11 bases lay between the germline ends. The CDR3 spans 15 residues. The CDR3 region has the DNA TGTGCCAGCAGCTTAGCGGCGACAGGTGACACTGAAGCTTTCTTT. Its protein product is CASSLAATGDTEAFF. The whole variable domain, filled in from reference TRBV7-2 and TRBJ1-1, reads GAGVSQSPSNKVTEKGKDVELRCDPISGHTALYWYRQSLGQGLEFLIYFQGNSAPDKSGLPSDRFSAERTGGSVSTLTIQRTQQEDSAVYLCASSLAATGDTEAFFGQGTRLTVV.

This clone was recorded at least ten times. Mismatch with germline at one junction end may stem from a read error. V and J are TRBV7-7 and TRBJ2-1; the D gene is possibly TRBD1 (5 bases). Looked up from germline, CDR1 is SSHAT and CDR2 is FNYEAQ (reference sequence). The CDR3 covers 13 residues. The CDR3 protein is CASSHETANEQFF. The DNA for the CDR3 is TGTGCTAGCAGCCACGAGACAGCCAATGAGCAGTTCTTC.

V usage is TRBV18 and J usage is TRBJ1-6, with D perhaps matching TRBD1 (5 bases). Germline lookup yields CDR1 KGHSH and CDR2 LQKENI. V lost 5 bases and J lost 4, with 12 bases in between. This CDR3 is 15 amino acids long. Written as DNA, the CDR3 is TGTGCCAGCTCAAACACAGGAGAATATAATTCACCCCTCCACTTT. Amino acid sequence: CASSNTGEYNSPLHF. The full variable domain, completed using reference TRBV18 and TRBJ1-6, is NAGVMQNPRHLVRRRGQEARLRCSPMKGHSHVYWYRQLPEEGLKFMVYLQKENIIDESGMPKERFSAEFPKEGPSILRIQQVVRGDSAAYFCASSNTGEYNSPLHFGNGTRLTVT.

CDR3 region: CASSSRGSGNTIYF. The CDR3 DNA follows: TGTGCCAGCAGTTCCAGGGGCTCTGGAAACACCATATATTTT. The chain combines TRBV27 with TRBJ1-3; D is possibly TRBD1 (6 bases). The CDR3 is made up of 14 amino acids. CDR1 and CDR2 from the germline V gene are MNHEY and SMNVEV (reference sequence). Trimming cost V 4 bases and J 0 bases, with 7 bases left between them.

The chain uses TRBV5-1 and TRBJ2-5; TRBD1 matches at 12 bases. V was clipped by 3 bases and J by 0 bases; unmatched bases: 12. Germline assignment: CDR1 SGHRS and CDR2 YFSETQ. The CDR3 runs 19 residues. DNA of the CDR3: TGCGCCAGCAGCTCGGGACAGGGGGCGATAAGTAGGAACCAAGAGACCCAGTACTTC. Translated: CASSSGQGAISRNQETQYF.

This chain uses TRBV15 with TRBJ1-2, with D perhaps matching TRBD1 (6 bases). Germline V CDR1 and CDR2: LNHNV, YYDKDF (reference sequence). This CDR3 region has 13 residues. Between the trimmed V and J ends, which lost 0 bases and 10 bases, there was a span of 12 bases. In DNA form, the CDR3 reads TGTGCCACCAGCAGAGATTACAGGGAAAACTACACCTTC. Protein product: CATSRDYRENYTF.

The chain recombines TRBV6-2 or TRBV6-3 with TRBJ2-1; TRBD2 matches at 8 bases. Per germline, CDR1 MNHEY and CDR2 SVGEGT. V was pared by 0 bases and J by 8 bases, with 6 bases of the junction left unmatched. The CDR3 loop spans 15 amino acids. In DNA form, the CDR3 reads TGTGCCAGCAGTTACTCGGGGACTAGGAGTTATGAGCAGTTCTTC. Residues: CASSYSGTRSYEQFF.

The DNA of the CDR3 is TGTGCCAGCAGCTTTGGGACAGGGAGGGACATGAACACTGAAGCTTTCTTT. Amino acids: CASSFGTGRDMNTEAFF. V and J are TRBV11-2 and TRBJ1-1; 9 bases match TRBD1. V trimming: 3 bases; J trimming: 0 bases; junction bases outside the gene matches: 8. This CDR3 spans 17 amino acids. Germline CDR1 reads SGHAT; CDR2 reads FQNNGV.

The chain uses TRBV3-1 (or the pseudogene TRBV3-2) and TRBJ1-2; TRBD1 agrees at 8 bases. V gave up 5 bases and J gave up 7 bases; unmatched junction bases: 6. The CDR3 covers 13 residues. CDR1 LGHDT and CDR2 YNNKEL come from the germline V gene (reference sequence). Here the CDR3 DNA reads TGTGCCAGCAGCGTTACAGGGGGTAGTGGCTACACCTTC. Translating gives CASSVTGGSGYTF.

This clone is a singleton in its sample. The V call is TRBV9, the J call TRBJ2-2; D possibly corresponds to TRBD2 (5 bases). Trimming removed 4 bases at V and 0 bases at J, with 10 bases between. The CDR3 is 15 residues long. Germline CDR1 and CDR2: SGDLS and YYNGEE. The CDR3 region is CASSSGETNTGELFF. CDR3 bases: TGTGCCAGCAGCTCCGGGGAGACGAACACCGGGGAGCTGTTTTTT.

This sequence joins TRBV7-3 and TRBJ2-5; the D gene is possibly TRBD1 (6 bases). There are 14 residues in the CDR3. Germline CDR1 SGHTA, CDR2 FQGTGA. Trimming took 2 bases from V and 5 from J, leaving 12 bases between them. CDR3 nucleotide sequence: TGTGCCAGCAGCTTAGACCAGGGGCGGGAGACCCAGTACTTC. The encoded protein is CASSLDQGRETQYF.

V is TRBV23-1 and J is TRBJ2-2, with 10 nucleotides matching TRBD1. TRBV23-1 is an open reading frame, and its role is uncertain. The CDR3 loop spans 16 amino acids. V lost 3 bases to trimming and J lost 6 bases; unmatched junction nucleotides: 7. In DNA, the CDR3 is TGCGCCAGCAGTCATAAGGGACAGGGGCAGGCCGGGGAGCTGTTTTTT. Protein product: CASSHKGQGQAGELFF.

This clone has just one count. Written as DNA, the CDR3 is TGTGCCAGCAGCTTACCGGGGGGCGCGAGTGGCTACACCTTC. Translating it yields CASSLPGGASGYTF. The chain has TRBV7-2 and TRBJ1-2; D possibly corresponds to TRBD1 (6 bases). CDR1 and CDR2 (germline): SGHTA, FQGNSA. The V end was cut by 2 bases, the J end by 7 bases, with 14 bases between. The CDR3 is 14 residues long.

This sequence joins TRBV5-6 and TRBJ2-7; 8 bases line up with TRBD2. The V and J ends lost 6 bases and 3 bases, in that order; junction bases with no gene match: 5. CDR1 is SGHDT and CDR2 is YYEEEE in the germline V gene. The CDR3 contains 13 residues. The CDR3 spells CASNSGGGYEQYF. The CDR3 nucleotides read TGTGCCAGCAACTCCGGGGGGGGCTACGAGCAGTACTTC.

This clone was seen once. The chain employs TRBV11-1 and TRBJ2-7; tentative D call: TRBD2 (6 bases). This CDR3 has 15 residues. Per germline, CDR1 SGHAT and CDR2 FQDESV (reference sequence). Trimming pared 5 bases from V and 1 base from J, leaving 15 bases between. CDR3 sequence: CASSHRDSASYEQYF. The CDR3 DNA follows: TGTGCCAGCAGCCACCGGGACTCCGCTTCCTACGAGCAGTACTTC.

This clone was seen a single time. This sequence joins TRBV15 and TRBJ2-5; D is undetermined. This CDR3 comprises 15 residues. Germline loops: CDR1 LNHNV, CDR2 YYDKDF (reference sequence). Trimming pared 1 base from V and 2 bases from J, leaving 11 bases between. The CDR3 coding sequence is TGTGCCACCAGCAGAGGCGAAAACCTTCAAGAGACCCAGTACTTC. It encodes CATSRGENLQETQYF.

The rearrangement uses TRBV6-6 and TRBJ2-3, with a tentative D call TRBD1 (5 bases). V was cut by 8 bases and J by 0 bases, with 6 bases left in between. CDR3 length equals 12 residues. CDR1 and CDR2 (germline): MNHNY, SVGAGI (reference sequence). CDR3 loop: CASQGSTDTQYF. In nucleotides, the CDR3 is TGTGCCAGCCAGGGTAGCACAGATACGCAGTATTTT.

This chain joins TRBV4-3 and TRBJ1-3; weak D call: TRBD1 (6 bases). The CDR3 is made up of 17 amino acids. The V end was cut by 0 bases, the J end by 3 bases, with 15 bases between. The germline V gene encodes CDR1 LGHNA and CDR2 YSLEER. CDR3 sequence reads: CASSQDQNRDLGNTIYF. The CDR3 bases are TGCGCCAGCAGCCAAGATCAAAACAGGGATCTTGGAAACACCATATATTTT.

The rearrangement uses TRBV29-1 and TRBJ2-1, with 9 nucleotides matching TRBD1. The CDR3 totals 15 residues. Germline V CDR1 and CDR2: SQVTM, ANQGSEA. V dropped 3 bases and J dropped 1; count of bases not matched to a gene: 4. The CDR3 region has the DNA TGCAGCGTTGAGGACAGGGGCTTTTCCTACAATGAGCAGTTCTTC. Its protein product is CSVEDRGFSYNEQFF.

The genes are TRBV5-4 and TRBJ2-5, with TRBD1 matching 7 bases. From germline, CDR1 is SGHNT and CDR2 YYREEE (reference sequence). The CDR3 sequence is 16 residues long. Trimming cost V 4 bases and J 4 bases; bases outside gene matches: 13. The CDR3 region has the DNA TGTGCCAGCAGCCTACGACAGGGCCCCTCGGGAGAGACCCAGTACTTC. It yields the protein CASSLRQGPSGETQYF. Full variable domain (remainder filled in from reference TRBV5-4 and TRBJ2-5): ETGVTQSPTHLIKTRGQQVTLRCSSQSGHNTVSWYQQALGQGPQFIFQYYREEENGRGNFPPRFSGLQFPNYSSELNVNALELDDSALYLCASSLRQGPSGETQYFGPGTRLLVL.

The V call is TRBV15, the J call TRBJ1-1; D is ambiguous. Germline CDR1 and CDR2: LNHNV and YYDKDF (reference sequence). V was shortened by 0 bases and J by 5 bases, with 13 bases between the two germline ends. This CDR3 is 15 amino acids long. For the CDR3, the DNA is TGTGCCACCAGCAGAGATCCCCGGGGAAGGACTGAAGCTTTCTTT. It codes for CATSRDPRGRTEAFF. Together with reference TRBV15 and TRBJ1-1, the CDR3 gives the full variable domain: DAMVIQNPRYQVTQFGKPVTLSCSQTLNHNVMYWYQQKSSQAPKLLFHYYDKDFNNEADTPDNFQSRRPNTSFCFLDIRSPGLGDTAMYLCATSRDPRGRTEAFFGQGTRLTVV.

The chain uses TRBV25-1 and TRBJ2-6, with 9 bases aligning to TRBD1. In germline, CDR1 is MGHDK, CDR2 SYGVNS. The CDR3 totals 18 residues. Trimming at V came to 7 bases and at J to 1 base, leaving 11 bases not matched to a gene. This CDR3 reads CASKPPGQGLSGANVLTF. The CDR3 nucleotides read TGTGCCAGCAAGCCTCCGGGACAGGGATTATCTGGGGCCAACGTCCTGACTTTC.